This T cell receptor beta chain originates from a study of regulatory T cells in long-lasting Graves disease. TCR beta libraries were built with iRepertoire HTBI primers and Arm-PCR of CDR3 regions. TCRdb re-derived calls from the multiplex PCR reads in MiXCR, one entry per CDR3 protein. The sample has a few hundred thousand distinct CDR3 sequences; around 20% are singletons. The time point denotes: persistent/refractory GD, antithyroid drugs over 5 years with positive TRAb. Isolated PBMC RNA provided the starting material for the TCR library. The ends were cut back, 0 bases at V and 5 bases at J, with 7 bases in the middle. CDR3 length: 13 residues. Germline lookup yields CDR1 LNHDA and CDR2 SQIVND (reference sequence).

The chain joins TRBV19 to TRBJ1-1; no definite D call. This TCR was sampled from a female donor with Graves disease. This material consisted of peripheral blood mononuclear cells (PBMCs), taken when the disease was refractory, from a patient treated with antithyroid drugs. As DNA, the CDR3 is TGTGCCAGTAGTATAGAAGCGGGAACTGAAGCTTTCTTT. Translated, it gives CASSIEAGTEAFF.